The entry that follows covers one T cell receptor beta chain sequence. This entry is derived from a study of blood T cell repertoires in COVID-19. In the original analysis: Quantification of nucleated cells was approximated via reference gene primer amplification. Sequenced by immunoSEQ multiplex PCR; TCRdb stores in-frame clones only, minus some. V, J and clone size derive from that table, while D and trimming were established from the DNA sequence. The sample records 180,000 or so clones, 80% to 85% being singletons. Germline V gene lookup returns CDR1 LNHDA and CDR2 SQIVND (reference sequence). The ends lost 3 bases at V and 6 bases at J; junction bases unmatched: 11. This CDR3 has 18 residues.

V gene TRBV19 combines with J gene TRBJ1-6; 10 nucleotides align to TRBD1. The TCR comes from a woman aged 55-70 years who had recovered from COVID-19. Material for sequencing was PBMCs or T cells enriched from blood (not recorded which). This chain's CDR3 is CASSILGLRDRGNSPLHF. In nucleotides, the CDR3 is TGTGCCAGTAGTATCTTGGGGCTCAGGGACAGGGGTAATTCACCCCTCCACTTT.